The clone carrying this TCR beta chain rates as medium-sized. Its antigen remains unknown. The data were obtained in a study of T cells in Graves' hyperthyroidism and ophthalmopathy. Study-wide results and caveats: Ophthalmopathy was model-predicted a median about six months pre-onset. A model of 13 V-J features distinguished ophthalmopathy from stable hyperthyroidism.

From RNA transcripts, TCR beta CDR3 regions were amplified. During a first-round RT-PCR of the TCR CDR3, the HTBI primer set was used. MiXCR was run by TCRdb on the multiplex PCR reads, yielding one entry per CDR3 protein. The data contain tens of thousands of distinct CDR3 sequences, around half of them singletons. Source material for PBMCs was 10 ml fresh peripheral blood. The CDR3 is 13 amino acids. CDR1 is SEHNR and CDR2 is FQNEAQ in the germline V gene (reference sequence). After removal of 4 bases from V and 6 bases from J, the junction contained 1 base not matched to a gene. This receptor was identified in a man aged 40-55 years with Graves' ophthalmopathy. The sequencing sample was made of blood. J is TRBJ2-2 and V is TRBV7-9; 8 bases agree with TRBD2. The CDR3 DNA sequence: TGTGCCAGCAGCTCCGGGGGGGCCGGGGAGCTGTTTTTT. Protein product: CASSSGGAGELFF.